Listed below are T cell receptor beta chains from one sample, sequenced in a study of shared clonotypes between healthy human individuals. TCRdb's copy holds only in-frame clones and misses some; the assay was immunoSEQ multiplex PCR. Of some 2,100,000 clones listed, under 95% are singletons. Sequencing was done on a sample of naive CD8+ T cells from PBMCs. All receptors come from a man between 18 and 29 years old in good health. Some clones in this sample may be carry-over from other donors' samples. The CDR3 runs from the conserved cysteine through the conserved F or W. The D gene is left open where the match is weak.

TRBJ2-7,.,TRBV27,CASSDLIRGVIEQYF
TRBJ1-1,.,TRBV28,CASSLSHLSTEAFF
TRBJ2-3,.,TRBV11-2,CASSLDSGWADTQYF
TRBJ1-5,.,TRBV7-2,CASSLDPVSVGQPQHF
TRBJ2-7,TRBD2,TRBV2,CASSTKAGEIYEQYF
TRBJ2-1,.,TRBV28,CASSSGNEQFF
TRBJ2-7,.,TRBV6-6,CASSPGPPPQQYF
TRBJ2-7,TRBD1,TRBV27,CASSPGQVPYYEQYF
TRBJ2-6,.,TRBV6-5,CASRENSGANVLTF
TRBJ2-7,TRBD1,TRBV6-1,CASSEGTGGGYEQYF
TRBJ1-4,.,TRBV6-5,CASSYSAGSDEKLFF
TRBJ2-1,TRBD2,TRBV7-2,CASSFPGLANNEQFF
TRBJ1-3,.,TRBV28,CASRGNFPPSGNTIYF
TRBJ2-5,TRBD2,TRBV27,CASSIRLAGEGETQYF
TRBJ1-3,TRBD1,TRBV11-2,CASSLVAGGGNTIYF
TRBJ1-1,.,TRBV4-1,CASSQDLGRNTEAFF
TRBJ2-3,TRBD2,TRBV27,CASSPSAGEGGSTDTQYF
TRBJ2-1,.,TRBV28,CASSESTGQVNEQFF
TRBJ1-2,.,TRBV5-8,CASSPDPNYGYTF
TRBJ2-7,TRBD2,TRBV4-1,CASSQGASGIPYEQYF
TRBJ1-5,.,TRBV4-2,CASSQEVPQHSNQPQHF
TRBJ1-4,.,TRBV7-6,CASSLGAPNEKLFF
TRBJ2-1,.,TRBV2,CASSGSRSYNEQFF
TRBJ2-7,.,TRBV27,CASSPGRTYEQYF
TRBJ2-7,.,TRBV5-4,CASSRGRTVYEQYF
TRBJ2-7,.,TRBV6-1,CASRGDGKYEQYF
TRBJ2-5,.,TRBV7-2,CASSLGRQFQETQYF
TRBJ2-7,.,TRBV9,CASSVSKLGAEQYF
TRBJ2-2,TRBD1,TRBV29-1,CSVAGQEMSAGELFF
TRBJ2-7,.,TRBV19,CASSPPGTEQYF
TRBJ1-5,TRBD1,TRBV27,CASSPGQAYNQPQHF
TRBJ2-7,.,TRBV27,CASTAGPSYEQYF
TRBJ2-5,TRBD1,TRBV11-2,CASSPTLRTGAGETQYF
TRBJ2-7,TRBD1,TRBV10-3,CAISPGQGYEQYF
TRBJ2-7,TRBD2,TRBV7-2,CASSSFSPSGSYEQYF
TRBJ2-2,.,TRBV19,CASLDIMNTGELFF
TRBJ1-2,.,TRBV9,CASSGGDGGHGYTF
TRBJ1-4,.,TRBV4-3,CASSQEVARLTNEKLFF
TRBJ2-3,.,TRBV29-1,CSVEDPTTKKSTDTQYF
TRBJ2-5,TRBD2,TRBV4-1,CASSQEEGLAGETQYF
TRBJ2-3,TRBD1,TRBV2,CASSRTGRTTSGTDTQYF
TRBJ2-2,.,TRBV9,CASSANRASPNTGELFF
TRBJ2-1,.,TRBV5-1,CASSAEVTLSYNEQFF
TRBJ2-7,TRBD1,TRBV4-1,CASSTGTGPPEQYF
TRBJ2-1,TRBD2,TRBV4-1,CASSRDGTRLFF
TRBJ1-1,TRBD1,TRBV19,CASGGDSTEAFF
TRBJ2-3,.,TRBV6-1,CASSGRWASSPTDTQYF
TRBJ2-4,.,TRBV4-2,CASSQARGIAKNIQYF
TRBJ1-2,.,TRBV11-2,CASSGIGYTF
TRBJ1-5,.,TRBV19,CASSIETTQENQPQHF
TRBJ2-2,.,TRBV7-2,CASSFSGTLNTGELFF
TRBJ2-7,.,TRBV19,CASSIGPAYEQYF
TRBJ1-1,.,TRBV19,CASSARDKGNTEAFF